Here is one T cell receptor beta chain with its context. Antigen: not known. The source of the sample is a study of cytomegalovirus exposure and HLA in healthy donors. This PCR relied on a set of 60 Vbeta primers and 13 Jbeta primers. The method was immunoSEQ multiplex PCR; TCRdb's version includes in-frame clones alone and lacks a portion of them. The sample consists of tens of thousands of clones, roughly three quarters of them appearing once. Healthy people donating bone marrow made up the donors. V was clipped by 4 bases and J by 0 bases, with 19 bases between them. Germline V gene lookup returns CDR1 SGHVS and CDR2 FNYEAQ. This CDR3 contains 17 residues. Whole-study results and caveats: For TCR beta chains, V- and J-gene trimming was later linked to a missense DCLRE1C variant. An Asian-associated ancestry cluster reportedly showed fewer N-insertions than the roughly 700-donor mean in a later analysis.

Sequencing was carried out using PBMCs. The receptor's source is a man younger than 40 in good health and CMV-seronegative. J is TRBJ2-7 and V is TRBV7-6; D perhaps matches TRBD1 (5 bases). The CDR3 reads CASSSHGRVHDSYEQYF. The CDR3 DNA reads TGTGCCAGCAGCTCACATGGCAGGGTCCACGACTCCTACGAGCAGTACTTC.